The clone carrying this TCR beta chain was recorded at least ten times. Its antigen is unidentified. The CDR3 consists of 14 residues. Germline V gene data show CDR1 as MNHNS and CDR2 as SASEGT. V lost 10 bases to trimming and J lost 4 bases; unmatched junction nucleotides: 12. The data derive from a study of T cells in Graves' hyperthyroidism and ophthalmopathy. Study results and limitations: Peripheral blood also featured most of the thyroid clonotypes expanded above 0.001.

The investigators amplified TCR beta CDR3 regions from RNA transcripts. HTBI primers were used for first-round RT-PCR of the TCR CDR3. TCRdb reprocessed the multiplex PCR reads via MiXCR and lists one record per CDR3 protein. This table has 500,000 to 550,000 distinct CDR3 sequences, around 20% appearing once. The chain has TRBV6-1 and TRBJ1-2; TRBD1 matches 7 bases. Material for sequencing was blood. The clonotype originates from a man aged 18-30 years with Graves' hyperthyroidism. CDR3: CATAGVRDSYGYTF. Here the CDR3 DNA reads TGTGCCACCGCAGGGGTCCGGGACAGCTATGGCTACACCTTC.